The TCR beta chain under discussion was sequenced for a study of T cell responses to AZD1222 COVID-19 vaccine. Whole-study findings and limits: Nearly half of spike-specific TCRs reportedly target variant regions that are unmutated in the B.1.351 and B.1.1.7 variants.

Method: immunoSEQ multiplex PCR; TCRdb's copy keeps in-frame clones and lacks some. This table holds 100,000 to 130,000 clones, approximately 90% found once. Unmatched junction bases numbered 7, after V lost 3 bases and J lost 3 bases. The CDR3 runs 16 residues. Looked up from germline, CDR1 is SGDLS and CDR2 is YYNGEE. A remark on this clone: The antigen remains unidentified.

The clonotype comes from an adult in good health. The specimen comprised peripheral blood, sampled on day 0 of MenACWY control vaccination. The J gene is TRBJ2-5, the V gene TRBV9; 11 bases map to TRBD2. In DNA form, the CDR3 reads TGTGCCAGCAGCGGCTTTAGCGGGGGGGCAGAAGAGACCCAGTACTTC. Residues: CASSGFSGGAEETQYF. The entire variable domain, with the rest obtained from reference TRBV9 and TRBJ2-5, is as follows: DSGVTQTPKHLITATGQRVTLRCSPRSGDLSVYWYQQSLDQGLQFLIQYYNGEERAKGNILERFSAQQFPDLHSELNLSSLELGDSALYFCASSGFSGGAEETQYFGPGTRLLVL.